Listed here are 19 T cell receptor beta chains from one sample, sequenced in a study of tumor-infiltrating lymphocytes in localized non-small cell lung cancer. Sequencing used immunoSEQ multiplex PCR; TCRdb keeps in-frame clones, though not all of them. Of thousands of clones in the sample, roughly three quarters were seen once. Sequencing input: uninvolved lung tissue not adjacent to the tumor. The receptors were gathered from a human donor with non-small cell lung cancer.

V is TRBV6-6 and J is TRBJ2-1; the D gene is possibly TRBD1 (5 bases). The V end was cut by 5 bases, the J end by 8 bases, with 16 bases between. Germline assignment: CDR1 MNHNY and CDR2 SVGAGI (reference sequence). This CDR3 region has 14 residues. The CDR3 spells CASSPGAGIYEQFF. In DNA form, the CDR3 reads TGTGCCAGCAGTCCTGGGGCAGGGATTTATGAGCAGTTCTTC.

The chain uses TRBV7-2 and TRBJ2-1; TRBD2 matches at 7 bases. CDR1 is SGHTA, CDR2 FQGNSA, per germline. CDR3 length: 12 residues. V trimming: 6 bases; J trimming: 11 bases; junction bases outside the gene matches: 7. CDR3 in DNA: TGTGCCAGCAGGTTGAGCGGGGCACAGCAGTTCTTC. Amino acids: CASRLSGAQQFF.

In its sample, this clone was seen a few times. The chain joins TRBV6-6 to TRBJ1-3, with 7 bases aligning to TRBD1. With 6 bases clipped from V and 0 bases from J, the junction kept 2 bases outside the gene matches. This CDR3 region has 14 residues. From germline, CDR1 is MNHNY and CDR2 SVGAGI (reference sequence). The CDR3 spells CASRTGTSGNTIYF. The CDR3 DNA is TGTGCCAGCAGGACAGGGACCTCTGGAAACACCATATATTTT.

This chain connects TRBV7-2 to TRBJ2-3; a possible D gene is TRBD2 (5 bases). Trimming left V 5 bases short and J 6 bases short, with 15 bases between. The CDR3 sequence is 14 residues long. The germline gives CDR1 SGHTA, CDR2 FQGNSA. For the CDR3, the DNA is TGTGCCAGCAGCGTATACTACCGAGGGGATACGCAGTATTTT. Amino acids: CASSVYYRGDTQYF.

This clone was recorded a few times. This chain connects TRBV7-9 to TRBJ2-7; D possibly corresponds to TRBD1 (5 bases). Germline CDR1 and CDR2: SEHNR and FQNEAQ (reference sequence). The CDR3 is 14 amino acids. V lost 5 bases to trimming and J lost 0 bases, with 11 bases between them. This CDR3 reads CASSRQDSSYEQYF. In DNA, the CDR3 is TGTGCCAGCAGCAGACAAGACAGCTCCTACGAGCAGTACTTC.

This clone was picked up a small number of times. CDR3 nucleotides: TGTGCCAGCAGTTCCTCCGGGAGCTCCTACGAGCAGTACTTC. Its translation is CASSSSGSSYEQYF. The V and J genes are TRBV27 and TRBJ2-7, with D possibly being TRBD2 (6 bases). CDR1 and CDR2 (germline): MNHEY, SMNVEV (reference sequence). With 4 bases removed from V and 0 bases from J, the gap between germline ends came to 10 bases. The CDR3 runs 14 residues.

The chain has TRBV14 and TRBJ1-2; unclear D gene. Trimming shortened V by 1 base and J by 3 bases, and 12 bases separated the two germline ends. There are 15 residues in the CDR3. Germline loops: CDR1 SGHDN, CDR2 FVKESK. The CDR3 region has the DNA TGTGCCAGCAGCCAAGGATGGGGAAGAGACTATGGCTACACCTTC. It is translated as CASSQGWGRDYGYTF.

The V call is TRBV27, the J call TRBJ1-4, with D possibly TRBD1 on 5 matching bases. The germline V and J ends were trimmed by 2 bases and 10 bases, with 14 bases remaining between them. Germline CDR1 is MNHEY and CDR2 is SMNVEV (reference sequence). The CDR3 has 14 amino acids. This CDR3 reads CASSLHDGRGKLFF. In nucleotides, the CDR3 is TGTGCCAGCAGTTTACACGACGGAAGGGGAAAACTGTTTTTT.

The chain joins TRBV7-2 to TRBJ2-7; 14 positions match TRBD2. Germline V gene data show CDR1 as SGHTA and CDR2 as FQGNSA. This CDR3 spans 17 amino acids. V shed 2 bases, J shed 6 bases, and the junction held 9 bases outside the gene matches. CDR3 residues: CASSLSSLTSGRVEQYV. The CDR3 DNA sequence: TGTGCCAGCAGCTTAAGCTCCCTGACTAGCGGGAGGGTCGAGCAGTACGTC.

This clone has only one observation. The chain links TRBV19 to TRBJ2-1, with D possibly matching TRBD2 (5 bases). The CDR3 sequence is 17 residues long. Trimming removed 3 bases from V and 5 bases from J, with 20 bases in between. CDR1 is LNHDA, CDR2 SQIVND, per germline (reference sequence). The CDR3 here is CASSIESRWRPHNEQFF. The CDR3 DNA follows: TGTGCCAGTAGTATTGAATCGAGGTGGAGGCCGCACAATGAGCAGTTCTTC.

This clone has only one observation. The rearrangement links TRBV6-1 to TRBJ1-5, with TRBD1 matching 7 bases. This CDR3 has 14 amino acids. Germline-derived CDR1 and CDR2 are MNHNS and SASEGT. The V segment lost 7 bases and the J segment 6 bases; nucleotides outside the gene matches: 9. The CDR3 sequence is CASKQGDSGQPQHF. The CDR3 DNA sequence: TGTGCCAGCAAGCAGGGGGATTCGGGTCAGCCCCAGCATTTT.

In its sample, this clone was seen once. V gene TRBV7-8 combines with J gene TRBJ2-5; 11 nucleotides line up with TRBD2. With V trimmed by 4 bases and J by 4 bases, 2 bases remained unmatched. CDR1 and CDR2 (germline): SGHVS, FQNEAQ. The CDR3 spans 14 residues. The CDR3 bases are TGTGCCAGCAGCTGGCTAGCGGGGGGAGAGACCCAGTACTTC. Its protein is CASSWLAGGETQYF. The full variable domain, in which reference TRBV7-8 and TRBJ2-5 provide the parts outside the CDR3, is GAGVSQSPRYKVAKRGQDVALRCDPISGHVSLFWYQQALGQGPEFLTYFQNEAQLDKSGLPSDRFFAERPEGSVSTLKIQRTQQEDSAVYLCASSWLAGGETQYFGPGTRLLVL.

The chain has TRBV14 and TRBJ2-1; D could derive from TRBD1 or TRBD2 (7 bases each). Germline CDR1 SGHDN, CDR2 FVKESK. The CDR3 sequence is 15 residues long. V lost 1 base and J lost 6, with 13 bases in between. The CDR3 nucleotides are TGTGCCAGCAGCCAAGCAGGGGGGGGTAGCAATGAGCAGTTCTTC. Its protein product is CASSQAGGGSNEQFF.

J is TRBJ2-1 and V is TRBV6-6, with 9 bases lining up with TRBD2. The V and J ends lost 9 bases and 5 bases, in that order; junction bases with no gene match: 14. CDR1 MNHNY and CDR2 SVGAGI come from the germline V gene (reference sequence). The CDR3 extends over 16 amino acids. The CDR3 loop reads CASEGLAGRVDNEQFF. DNA of the CDR3: TGTGCCAGTGAGGGGCTAGCGGGAAGAGTCGACAATGAGCAGTTCTTC.

This clone occurred a few times. In nucleotides, the CDR3 is TGTGCCAGCAGCTACCTAACTGTGGGGAGGGGACCTCATGGCTACACCTTC. Its protein product is CASSYLTVGRGPHGYTF. V and J are TRBV7-9 and TRBJ1-2; D is perhaps TRBD1 (5 bases). Between the trimmed V and J ends, which lost 4 bases and 6 bases, there was a span of 24 bases. Germline lookup yields CDR1 SEHNR and CDR2 FQNEAQ (reference sequence). The CDR3 covers 17 residues.

This clone is large. This sequence joins TRBV13 and TRBJ1-1, with 7 bases matching TRBD1. V dropped 7 bases and J dropped 0; count of bases not matched to a gene: 8. This CDR3 is built from 15 residues. Germline V gene sequence: CDR1 PRHDT, CDR2 FYEKMQ (reference sequence). For the CDR3, the DNA is TGTGCCAGCACCACGACAGGGTCCATGAACACTGAAGCTTTCTTT. It encodes CASTTTGSMNTEAFF.

DNA for the CDR3: TGTGCCAGCAGTTACGAACTCGGCACCGGGGAGCTGTTTTTT. Its protein is CASSYELGTGELFF. The V and J genes are TRBV6-5 and TRBJ2-2; no clear D. This CDR3 spans 14 amino acids. CDR1 and CDR2 (germline): MNHEY, SVGAGI. The ends were cut back, 2 bases at V and 4 bases at J, with 8 bases in the middle.

This clone was found once. The gene calls are TRBV5-4 and TRBJ1-1; TRBD1 agrees at 9 bases. V trimming: 0 bases; J trimming: 3 bases; junction bases outside the gene matches: 3. Germline CDR1 SGHNT, CDR2 YYREEE (reference sequence). CDR3 length: 15 residues. CDR3 sequence: CASSLVRDRDTEAFF. CDR3 DNA sequence: TGTGCCAGCAGCTTGGTCCGGGACAGGGACACTGAAGCTTTCTTT.

Here the CDR3 DNA reads TGTGCTAGTGGTTCCCTCCCTGGGCGGGAGTACTACAATGAGCAGTTCTTC. Translation gives CASGSLPGREYYNEQFF. The chain links TRBV12-5 to TRBJ2-1; 7 nucleotides agree with TRBD2. Unmatched junction bases numbered 12, after V lost 4 bases and J lost 3 bases. Germline values: CDR1 LGHNT, CDR2 FRNRAP. CDR3 length: 17 residues.